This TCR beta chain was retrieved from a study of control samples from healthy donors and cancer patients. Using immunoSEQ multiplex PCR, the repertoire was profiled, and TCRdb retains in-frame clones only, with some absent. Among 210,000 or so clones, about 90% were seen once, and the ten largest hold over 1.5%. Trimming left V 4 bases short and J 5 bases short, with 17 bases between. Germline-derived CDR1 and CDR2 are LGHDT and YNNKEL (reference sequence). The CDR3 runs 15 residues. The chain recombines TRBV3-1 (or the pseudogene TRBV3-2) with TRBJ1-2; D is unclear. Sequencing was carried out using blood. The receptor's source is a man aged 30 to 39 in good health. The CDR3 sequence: CASSLQRGGGYGYTF. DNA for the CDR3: TGTGCCAGCAGCCTTCAACGGGGAGGTGGGTATGGCTACACCTTC.